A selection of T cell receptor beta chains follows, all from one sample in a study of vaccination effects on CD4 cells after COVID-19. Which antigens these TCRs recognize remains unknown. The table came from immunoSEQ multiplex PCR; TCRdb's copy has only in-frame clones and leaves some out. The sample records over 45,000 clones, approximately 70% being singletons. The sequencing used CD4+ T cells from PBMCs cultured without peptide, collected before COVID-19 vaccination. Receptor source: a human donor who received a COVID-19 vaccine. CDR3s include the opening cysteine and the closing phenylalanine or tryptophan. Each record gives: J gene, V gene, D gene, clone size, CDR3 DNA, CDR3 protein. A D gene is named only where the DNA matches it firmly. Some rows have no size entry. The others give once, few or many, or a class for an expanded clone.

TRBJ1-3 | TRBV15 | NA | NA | TGTGCCACCAGCAGAGGAAGTACAGGAAACACCATATATTTT | CATSRGSTGNTIYF
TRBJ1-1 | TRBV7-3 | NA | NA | TGTGCCAGCAGCTTAAGGCCAGGACTGAACACTGAAGCTTTCTTT | CASSLRPGLNTEAFF
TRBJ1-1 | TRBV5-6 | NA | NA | TGTGCCAGCAGCTTTACAGGGAGTGGCACTGAAGCTTTCTTT | CASSFTGSGTEAFF
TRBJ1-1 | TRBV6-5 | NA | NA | TGTGCCAGCAGTTACCGGGGTAACACTGAAGCTTTCTTT | CASSYRGNTEAFF
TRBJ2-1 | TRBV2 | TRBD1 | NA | TGTGCCAGCAGTGACGTCGGGACAGGGAGGATTAAGGGTTCCTACAATGAGCAGTTCTTC | CASSDVGTGRIKGSYNEQFF
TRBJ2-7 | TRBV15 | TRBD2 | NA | TGTGCCACCAGCCCCCCCGGGACTAGCGGGGGGTCGGGCGAGCAGTACTTC | CATSPPGTSGGSGEQYF
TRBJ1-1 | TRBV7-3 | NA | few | TGTGCCAGCAGCTTAGATAATACAGGGAAGGCTTTCTTT | CASSLDNTGKAFF
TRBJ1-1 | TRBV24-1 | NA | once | TGTGCCACCAGTCGTAGGCCCCGCGGGGAGGCGAGCACTGAAGCTTTCTTT | CATSRRPRGEASTEAFF
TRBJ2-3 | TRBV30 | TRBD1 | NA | TGTGCCTGGGACCGGGACAGGGGGACAGATACGCAGTATTTT | CAWDRDRGTDTQYF
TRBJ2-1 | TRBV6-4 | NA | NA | TGTGCCAGCCCCCCACTAGTAGCTGAGCAGTTCTTC | CASPPLVAEQFF
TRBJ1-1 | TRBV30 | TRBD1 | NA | TGTGCCTGGAAACTAGGGGGCAGCGCTTTCTTT | CAWKLGGSAFF
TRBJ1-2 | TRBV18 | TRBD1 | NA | TGTGCCAGCTCACCCGGGACAGGAGTTGGCTACACCTTC | CASSPGTGVGYTF
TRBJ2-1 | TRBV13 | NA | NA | TGTGCCAGCAGCGTCAGGCCCAGGGACGAGCAGTTCTTC | CASSVRPRDEQFF
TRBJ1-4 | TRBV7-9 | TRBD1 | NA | TGTGCCAGCAGCTCACCGGGACAGGGGATTGAAAAACTGTTTTTT | CASSSPGQGIEKLFF
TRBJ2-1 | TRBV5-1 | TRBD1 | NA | TGCGCCAGCACCCCAGGGGGCTCCTACAATGAGCAGTTCTTC | CASTPGGSYNEQFF
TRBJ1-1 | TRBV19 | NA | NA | TGTGCCAGTAGTATGTTTATACAGGGGAACACTGAAGCTTTCTTT | CASSMFIQGNTEAFF
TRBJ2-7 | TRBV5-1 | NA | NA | TGCGCCAGCAGCTTGGTAGGAACGGGTCCCGACGAGCAGTACTTC | CASSLVGTGPDEQYF
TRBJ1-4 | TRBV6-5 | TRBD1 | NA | TGTGCCAGCAGTTACGGGGTTGGACAGGGAAAAAAACTGTTTTTT | CASSYGVGQGKKLFF
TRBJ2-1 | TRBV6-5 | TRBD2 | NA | TGTGCCAGCAGCCTTAGCGGGAGCTCCTACAATGAGCAGTTCTTC | CASSLSGSSYNEQFF
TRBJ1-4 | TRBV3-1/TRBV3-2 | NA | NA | TGTGCCAGCAGCCAACAAGGGGTGGATGAAAAACTGTTTTTT | CASSQQGVDEKLFF
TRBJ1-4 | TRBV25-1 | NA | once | TGTGCCAGCAGTGGGGGGGTCCTGGATGAAAAACTGTTTTTT | CASSGGVLDEKLFF
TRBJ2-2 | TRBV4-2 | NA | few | TGTGCCAGCAGCCAAGAGCTCGACGGGGCAAGTACCGGGGAGCTGTTTTTT | CASSQELDGASTGELFF
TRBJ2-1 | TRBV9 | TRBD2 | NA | TGTGCCAGCAGCCGGACTAGCGGGGGGGCTAACTCCTACAATGAGCAGTTCTTC | CASSRTSGGANSYNEQFF
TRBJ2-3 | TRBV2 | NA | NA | TGTGCCAGCAGTGAAACACGCCGGCGGCAGTATTTT | CASSETRRRQYF
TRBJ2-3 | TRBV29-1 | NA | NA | TGCAGCGTTGTAGGGGTCCTTGCCACAGATACGCAGTATTTT | CSVVGVLATDTQYF
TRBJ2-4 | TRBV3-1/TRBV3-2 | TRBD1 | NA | TGTGCCAGCAGCCAAGTAATGACAGGGATAAACATTCAGTACTTC | CASSQVMTGINIQYF
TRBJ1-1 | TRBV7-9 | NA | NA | TGTGCCAGCAGCGCATTGTGGCTTCCGAACACTGAAGCTTTCTTT | CASSALWLPNTEAFF
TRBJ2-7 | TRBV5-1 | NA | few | TGCGCCAGCAGCCTAGAGGGAAGCTCCTACGAGCAGTACTTC | CASSLEGSSYEQYF
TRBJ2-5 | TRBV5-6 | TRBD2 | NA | TGTGCCAGCAGCTTTAGACGGGGGGGCCAAGAGACCCAGTACTTC | CASSFRRGGQETQYF
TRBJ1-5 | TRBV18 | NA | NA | TGTGCCAGCTCACCCTCCAATCAGCCCCAGCATTTT | CASSPSNQPQHF
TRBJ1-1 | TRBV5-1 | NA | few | TGCGCCAGCAGCTTGGGGACGAACACTGAAGCTTTCTTT | CASSLGTNTEAFF
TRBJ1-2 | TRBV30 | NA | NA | TGTGCCTGGAGTGTACTGGAGTTCTATGGCTACACCTTC | CAWSVLEFYGYTF
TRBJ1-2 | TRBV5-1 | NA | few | TGCGCCAGCAGCTTGGCCCTCGGACAGATCTATGGCTACACCTTC | CASSLALGQIYGYTF
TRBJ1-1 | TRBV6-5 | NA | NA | TGTGCCAGCAGTTACCGAGGGCGGAACACTGAAGCTTTCTTT | CASSYRGRNTEAFF
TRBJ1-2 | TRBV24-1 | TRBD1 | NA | TGTGCCACCAGTGAGGCAACAGGGGGCGTCCCCTATGGCTACACCTTC | CATSEATGGVPYGYTF
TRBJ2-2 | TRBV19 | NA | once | TGTGCCAGTAGTATAGAGGCCAGGGACACCGGGGAGCTGTTTTTT | CASSIEARDTGELFF
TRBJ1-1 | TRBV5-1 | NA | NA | TGCGCCAGCAGACTTGGGGCAGCCGCTGAAGCTTTCTTT | CASRLGAAAEAFF
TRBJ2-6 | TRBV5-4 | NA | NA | TGTGCCAGCAGCTTGTATCGGGATTTCAACGTCCTGACTTTC | CASSLYRDFNVLTF
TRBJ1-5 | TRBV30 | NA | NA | TGTGCCTGGAGTACGGGTACTAGCAATCAGCCCCAGCATTTT | CAWSTGTSNQPQHF
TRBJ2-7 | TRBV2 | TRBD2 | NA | TGTGCCAGCAGTGAAGGCGGGGGGGCGGGCGAGCAGTACTTC | CASSEGGGAGEQYF
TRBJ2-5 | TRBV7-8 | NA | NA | TGTGCCAGCAGCTTATGGACCGGACAGCAAGAGACCCAGTACTTC | CASSLWTGQQETQYF
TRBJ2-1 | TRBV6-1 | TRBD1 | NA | TGTGCCAGCAGTGAACAGTCAGGGGGCTACAATGAGCAGTTCTTC | CASSEQSGGYNEQFF
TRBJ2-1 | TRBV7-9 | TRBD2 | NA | TGTGCCAGCAGCTTCGGGAGCGGGAGAACACAGGAGCAGTTCTTC | CASSFGSGRTQEQFF
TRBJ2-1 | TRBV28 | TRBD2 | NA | TGTGCCAGCAGTTTATTAGCGGGAGGGGCAGGGGCTGAGCAGTTCTTC | CASSLLAGGAGAEQFF
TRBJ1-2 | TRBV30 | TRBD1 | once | TGTGCCTGGACAGGGGGAGTCCCTAACTATGGCTACACCTTC | CAWTGGVPNYGYTF
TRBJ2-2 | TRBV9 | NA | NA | TGTGCCAGCAGCGTAGTCAGTTCCCTGAACACCGGGGAGCTGTTTTTT | CASSVVSSLNTGELFF
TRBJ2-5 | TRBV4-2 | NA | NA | TGTGCCAGCAGCCAAGATGGGTCGACTTCAGAGACCCAGTACTTC | CASSQDGSTSETQYF
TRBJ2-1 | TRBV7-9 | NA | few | TGTGCCAGCAGCAACAGTCCCTACAAGGATGAGCAGTTCTTC | CASSNSPYKDEQFF
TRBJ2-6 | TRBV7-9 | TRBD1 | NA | TGTGCCAGCAGCAACCCGACAGGGGGCGCAAGATCGGCTGGGGCCAACGTCCTGACTTTC | CASSNPTGGARSAGANVLTF
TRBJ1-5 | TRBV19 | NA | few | TGTGCCAGTAGTATATCAGTAAATAGCAATCAGCCCCAGCATTTT | CASSISVNSNQPQHF
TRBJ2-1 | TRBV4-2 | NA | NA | TGTGCCAGCAGCCAATGGACTCAAGGGGGAAATGAGCAGTTCTTC | CASSQWTQGGNEQFF
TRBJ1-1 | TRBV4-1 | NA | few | TGCGCCAGCAGCCAGGACAGAGACACTGAAGCTTTCTTT | CASSQDRDTEAFF
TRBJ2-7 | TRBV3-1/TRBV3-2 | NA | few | TGTGCCAGCAGCGACACTAGTGCCTTTTACGAGCAGTACTTC | CASSDTSAFYEQYF